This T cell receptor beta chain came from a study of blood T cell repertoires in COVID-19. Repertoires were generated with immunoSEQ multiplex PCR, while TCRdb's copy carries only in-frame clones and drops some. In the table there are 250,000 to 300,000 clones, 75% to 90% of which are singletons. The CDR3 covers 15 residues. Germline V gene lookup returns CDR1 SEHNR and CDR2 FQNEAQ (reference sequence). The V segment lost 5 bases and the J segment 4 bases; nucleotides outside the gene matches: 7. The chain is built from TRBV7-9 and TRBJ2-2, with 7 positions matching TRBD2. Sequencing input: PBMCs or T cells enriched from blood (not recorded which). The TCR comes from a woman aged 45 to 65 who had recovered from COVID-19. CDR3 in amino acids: CASSPSAGVTGELFF. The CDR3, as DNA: TGTGCCAGCAGCCCCTCCGCGGGAGTCACCGGGGAGCTGTTTTTT.